This TCR beta chain was retrieved from a study of blood T cells in healthy people across ages. CDR1 is DFQATT, CDR2 SNEGSKA, per germline (reference sequence). V lost 3 bases, J lost 7 bases, and 16 bases lay in between. CDR3 length: 14 amino acids. For the second PCR, which ran for 7 to 11 cycles, a sample-barcoded 5' primer and a J-beta primer mix were used. Researchers report that a template-switch adaptor with 12 random nucleotides tagged each cDNA molecule. Any given sample supplied a minimum of 2.5 million CDR3-containing paired-end reads. TCRdb fed the 5' RACE reads into MiXCR, producing one record per CDR3 protein. The sample has about 1.7 million distinct CDR3 sequences, 25% to 30% seen once.

What was sequenced was blood. The rearrangement joins TRBV20-1 to TRBJ2-1; weak D call: TRBD2 (6 bases). This TCR was sampled from a woman in her twenties or thirties in good health. The CDR3 is CSASLPNGRNEQFF. Here the CDR3 DNA reads TGCAGTGCTAGTCTTCCTAATGGGAGGAATGAGCAGTTCTTC.